The 16 T cell receptor beta chains given below trace back to one sample, sequenced in a study of shared clonotypes between healthy human individuals. This table comes from immunoSEQ multiplex PCR, and its TCRdb copy is limited to in-frame clones, with some not included. Of more than 1,200,000 clones listed, around 98.5% were seen once; the top ten hold about 0.4%. Specimen: naive CD4+ T cells sorted from blood. Subset given: CD45RA+ positively selected. The receptors come from a man aged 30 to 39 in good health.

The chain employs TRBV5-1 and TRBJ2-1; unclear D gene. V lost 0 bases to trimming and J lost 3 bases, with 10 bases between them. Germline loops: CDR1 SGHRS, CDR2 YFSETQ. The CDR3 extends over 15 amino acids. The chain's CDR3 is CASSLAAPGYNEQFF. CDR3 bases: TGCGCCAGCAGCTTGGCCGCTCCGGGCTACAATGAGCAGTTCTTC.

The V gene is TRBV6-1, the J gene TRBJ2-7; no clear D gene. The CDR3 consists of 15 residues. The V gene's germline CDR1 is MNHNS and CDR2 SASEGT. Trimming took off 5 bases at V and 2 bases at J, with 16 bases between the two ends. CDR3 protein: CASSPRPSAPYEQYF. The CDR3 coding sequence is TGTGCCAGCAGTCCCCGCCCTTCCGCACCCTACGAGCAGTACTTC.

The rearrangement links TRBV6-5 to TRBJ1-3; 9 nucleotides align to TRBD1. Germline trimming cut 5 bases from V and 1 base from J; bases unmatched to any gene: 3. The CDR3 extends over 15 amino acids. The germline V gene has CDR1 MNHEY and CDR2 SVGAGI. As DNA, the CDR3 is TGTGCCAGCAGTCCCGGGACAGGGTCTGGAAACACCATATATTTT. Translated: CASSPGTGSGNTIYF.

This chain links TRBV4-1 with TRBJ2-7; D uncertain. V lost 1 base and J 6 bases, leaving 10 bases between the germline ends. The germline gives CDR1 MGHRA, CDR2 YSYEKL. The CDR3 has 13 residues. In DNA form, the CDR3 reads TGCGCCAGCAGCCAAGTCGTCGGGTCCGAGCAGTACTTC. It codes for CASSQVVGSEQYF.

Only one count was recorded for this clone. V is TRBV27 and J is TRBJ1-4, with D unclear. CDR3 length equals 12 residues. V was shortened by 6 bases and J by 3 bases, with 5 bases between the two germline ends. CDR1 and CDR2 from the germline V gene are MNHEY and SMNVEV (reference sequence). The CDR3 here is CASRSPNEKLFF. The CDR3 coding sequence is TGTGCCAGCAGGTCTCCTAATGAAAAACTGTTTTTT.

The rearrangement joins TRBV27 to TRBJ2-3; D is ambiguous. The CDR3 is 16 amino acids. The V gene lost 2 bases and the J gene lost 0 bases, with 12 bases spanning the gap. Germline CDR1 and CDR2: MNHEY and SMNVEV (reference sequence). The CDR3 sequence: CASSLRGRPSTDTQYF. DNA of the CDR3: TGTGCCAGCAGTTTAAGAGGCAGACCAAGCACAGATACGCAGTATTTT.

The chain carries TRBV10-3 and TRBJ2-7; TRBD1 might be the D (5 bases). The germline V and J ends were trimmed by 6 bases and 7 bases, with 16 bases remaining between them. The CDR3 runs 13 residues. CDR1 is ENHRY and CDR2 is SYGVKD in the germline V gene. The CDR3 nucleotides read TGTGCCATCAGGGAGACAGCTATAGTGGAGCAGTACTTC. Residues: CAIRETAIVEQYF.

This chain uses TRBV18 with TRBJ2-6; 8 bases match TRBD1. CDR3 length equals 19 residues. The J segment lost 0 bases and the V segment lost 4 bases, leaving 11 bases of the junction unmatched. From germline, CDR1 is KGHSH and CDR2 LQKENI. The CDR3 is CASSRSPGTGFSGANVLTF. As DNA, the CDR3 is TGTGCCAGCTCACGCAGTCCCGGGACAGGTTTCTCTGGGGCCAACGTCCTGACTTTC. The whole variable domain, filled in from reference TRBV18 and TRBJ2-6, reads NAGVMQNPRHLVRRRGQEARLRCSPMKGHSHVYWYRQLPEEGLKFMVYLQKENIIDESGMPKERFSAEFPKEGPSILRIQQVVRGDSAAYFCASSRSPGTGFSGANVLTFGAGSRLTVL.

The rearrangement uses TRBV7-9 and TRBJ2-3; D unclear. V was shortened by 5 bases and J by 6 bases, with 18 bases between the two germline ends. The CDR3 runs 15 residues. CDR1 and CDR2 (germline): SEHNR, FQNEAQ (reference sequence). CDR3 in amino acids: CASSPRGSRQDTQYF. In nucleotides, the CDR3 is TGTGCCAGCAGCCCGAGAGGCAGCCGGCAGGATACGCAGTATTTT.

V usage is TRBV9 and J usage is TRBJ2-3, with TRBD1 matching over 7 bases. This CDR3 has 13 amino acids. The J segment lost 6 bases and the V segment lost 3 bases, leaving 4 bases of the junction unmatched. Per the germline V gene, CDR1 is SGDLS and CDR2 is YYNGEE. The DNA of the CDR3 is TGTGCCAGCAGCGGCGAGACAGGGGATACGCAGTATTTT. Translated: CASSGETGDTQYF. Variable domain in full (rest from reference TRBV9 and TRBJ2-3): DSGVTQTPKHLITATGQRVTLRCSPRSGDLSVYWYQQSLDQGLQFLIQYYNGEERAKGNILERFSAQQFPDLHSELNLSSLELGDSALYFCASSGETGDTQYFGPGTRLTVL.

The V call is TRBV19, the J call TRBJ2-7, with 11 bases aligning to TRBD1. J gave up 2 bases and V 3 bases, and 6 bases lay outside the gene matches. Germline CDR1 reads LNHDA; CDR2 reads SQIVND (reference sequence). The CDR3 has 16 residues. The DNA of the CDR3 is TGTGCCAGTAGTATCGGCGGGACAGGGGGTGCCTACGAGCAGTACTTC. Translated: CASSIGGTGGAYEQYF.

This chain links TRBV7-8 with TRBJ2-1, with TRBD2 identical over 11 bases. The CDR3 is 17 residues long. V lost 1 base, J lost 8 bases, and 10 bases stayed unmatched. CDR1 is SGHVS and CDR2 is FQNEAQ in the germline V gene. In DNA, the CDR3 is TGTGCCAGCAGCTTAGGGATAGCGGGAGGGCGAGGCTATGAGCAGTTCTTC. Protein: CASSLGIAGGRGYEQFF.

The chain links TRBV5-1 to TRBJ2-3; weak D call: TRBD2 (5 bases). Trimming took off 4 bases at V and 6 bases at J, with 21 bases between the two ends. CDR3 length: 16 amino acids. Germline assignment: CDR1 SGHRS and CDR2 YFSETQ. The CDR3 region is CASSLPRGSGGDTQYF. As DNA, the CDR3 is TGCGCCAGCAGCCTACCCCGAGGGAGCGGTGGGGATACGCAGTATTTT.

The rearrangement joins TRBV28 to TRBJ1-3, with D tentatively TRBD1 (6 bases). Germline loops: CDR1 MDHEN, CDR2 SYDVKM. Trimming took 6 bases from V and 3 from J, leaving 21 bases between them. CDR3 size: 17 residues. CDR3 in DNA: TGTGCCAGCAGGCCACACACAGGGCAGGTTCGTGGAAACACCATATATTTT. Its translation is CASRPHTGQVRGNTIYF.

In DNA, the CDR3 is TGTGCCAGCAGCTTAGTTGACATTGGTAGAAACATTCAGTACTTC. It is translated as CASSLVDIGRNIQYF. This chain uses TRBV7-9 with TRBJ2-4; D unresolved. V lost 1 base and J 6 bases, leaving 13 bases between the germline ends. CDR1 and CDR2 (germline): SEHNR, FQNEAQ (reference sequence). The CDR3 sequence is 15 residues long.

Written as DNA, the CDR3 is TGTGCCAGTAGTACCCGGACAGGGGGTTATGGCTACACCTTC. Translated, it gives CASSTRTGGYGYTF. The V gene is TRBV19, the J gene TRBJ1-2, with 10 bases that match TRBD1. After removal of 4 bases from V and 5 bases from J, the junction contained 4 bases not matched to a gene. This CDR3 comprises 14 residues. Germline-derived CDR1 and CDR2 are LNHDA and SQIVND (reference sequence).